The 28 T cell receptor beta chains listed next were all sequenced from one sample in a study of CD8+ T cells in alopecia areata. Isolated RNA was reverse transcribed into cDNA used as the sequencing template. Method: immunoSEQ multiplex PCR; TCRdb's copy keeps in-frame clones and lacks some. The table includes about 120,000 clones, around 45% detected once. Sequencing used NKG2D-low CD8+ T cells sorted from blood. The source is a human donor with alopecia areata.

The chain carries TRBV5-1 and TRBJ2-2; no reliable D call. Germline CDR1 reads SGHRS; CDR2 reads YFSETQ. The CDR3 has 14 residues. The ends were cut back, 0 bases at V and 1 base at J, with 4 bases in the middle. As DNA, the CDR3 is TGCGCCAGCAGCTTGGCCGGGAACACCGGGGAGCTGTTTTTT. The encoded protein is CASSLAGNTGELFF.

V gene TRBV29-1 combines with J gene TRBJ2-3, with D uncertain. The germline CDR1 and CDR2 sequences are SQVTM and ANQGSEA. The ends were cut back, 6 bases at V and 6 bases at J, with 7 bases in the middle. The CDR3 is made up of 10 amino acids. In DNA form, the CDR3 reads TGCAGCGTGATTGTGGATACGCAGTATTTT. Protein: CSVIVDTQYF.

This clone was seen a few times. The V call is TRBV28, the J call TRBJ1-5; no definite D call. Germline V gives CDR1 MDHEN, CDR2 SYDVKM. The CDR3 is made up of 14 amino acids. V dropped 8 bases and J dropped 0 bases, with 11 bases sitting between them. CDR3: CASLTPRSNQPQHF. CDR3 in DNA: TGTGCCAGCCTCACACCCCGTAGCAATCAGCCCCAGCATTTT.

The chain's CDR3 is CSVETGEGNGYTF. CDR3 DNA sequence: TGCAGCGTTGAAACAGGGGAAGGGAATGGCTACACCTTC. The chain combines TRBV29-1 with TRBJ1-2; 7 nucleotides align to TRBD1. This CDR3 spans 13 amino acids. CDR1 and CDR2 from the germline V gene are SQVTM and ANQGSEA. The V and J ends lost 2 bases and 6 bases, in that order; junction bases with no gene match: 6.

This chain uses TRBV30 with TRBJ2-7, with no clear D. The CDR3 is 16 residues long. The germline V gene has CDR1 GTSNPN and CDR2 SVGIG (reference sequence). Trimming removed 0 bases at V and 0 bases at J, with 15 bases between. DNA of the CDR3: TGTGCCTGGAGTGTACCTAGGGTCCCCCTCTCCTACGAGCAGTACTTC. Its translation: CAWSVPRVPLSYEQYF.

This clone was observed a handful of times. The gene calls are TRBV29-1 and TRBJ2-1; no clear D. CDR1 is SQVTM and CDR2 is ANQGSEA in the germline V gene. The CDR3 is made up of 11 amino acids. V was cut by 4 bases and J by 3 bases, with 4 bases left in between. Written as DNA, the CDR3 is TGCAGCGTTGCGGTCTACAATGAGCAGTTCTTC. Its protein product is CSVAVYNEQFF.

The rearrangement uses TRBV2 and TRBJ2-1; D unclear. In germline, CDR1 is SNHLY, CDR2 FYNNEI. This CDR3 is 9 amino acids long. Trimming removed 5 bases from V and 8 bases from J, with 1 base in between. The CDR3 DNA follows: TGTGCCAGCAGTTATGAGCAGTTCTTC. Protein sequence: CASSYEQFF.

The rearrangement joins TRBV9 to TRBJ2-3; 8 bases match TRBD2. The CDR3 is 14 amino acids. Germline trimming cut 2 bases from V and 7 bases from J; bases unmatched to any gene: 6. The V gene's germline CDR1 is SGDLS and CDR2 YYNGEE. The CDR3 is CASSVAGGPNTQYF. In DNA, the CDR3 is TGTGCCAGCAGCGTTGCGGGAGGACCGAATACGCAGTATTTT.

The sample holds one count of this clone. This chain connects TRBV30 to TRBJ2-2, with D possibly being TRBD1 or TRBD2 (5 bases each). The V gene lost 0 bases and the J gene lost 6 bases, with 8 bases spanning the gap. Germline V gives CDR1 GTSNPN, CDR2 SVGIG (reference sequence). The CDR3 covers 13 residues. The CDR3 DNA reads as TGTGCCTGGAGTGTTGGGGGTTCCGGGGAGCTGTTTTTT. It is translated as CAWSVGGSGELFF.

This clone was picked up one time. The chain has TRBV28 and TRBJ1-5, with D possibly being TRBD1 (5 bases). The germline V and J ends were trimmed by 6 bases and 0 bases, with 9 bases remaining between them. This CDR3 has 14 residues. Germline V CDR1 and CDR2: MDHEN, SYDVKM. The CDR3 loop reads CASRPDSSNQPQHF. CDR3 nucleotide sequence: TGTGCCAGCAGGCCCGACAGTAGCAATCAGCCCCAGCATTTT.

The rearrangement joins TRBV4-1 to TRBJ2-7, with 12 bases lining up with TRBD2. J lost 2 bases, V lost 0 bases, and 2 bases had no gene match. From germline, CDR1 is MGHRA and CDR2 YSYEKL. The CDR3 extends over 16 amino acids. CDR3 bases: TGCGCCAGCAGCCAAGAACTAGCGGGGGGAACCTACGAGCAGTACTTC. Amino acids: CASSQELAGGTYEQYF.

The chain uses TRBV27 and TRBJ1-1; TRBD1 agrees at 7 bases. Germline V lookup: CDR1 MNHEY, CDR2 SMNVEV (reference sequence). The CDR3 loop spans 12 amino acids. Trimming took 4 bases from V and 12 from J; bases not matched to a gene: 8. The CDR3, as DNA: TGTGCCAGCAGTTACCCGGGGGACAGAACTTTCTTT. This encodes CASSYPGDRTFF.

The J gene is TRBJ1-1, the V gene TRBV9; D unresolved. Germline-derived CDR1 and CDR2 are SGDLS and YYNGEE. CDR3 length: 14 residues. Trimming left V 4 bases short and J 4 bases short, with 14 bases between. DNA for the CDR3: TGTGCCAGCAGCTCGTCCGGAGGCGGCACTGAAGCTTTCTTT. As protein: CASSSSGGGTEAFF.

This clone was counted a few times. The CDR3 nucleotides are TGCAGCGTTAGACAGGGCGGGTACGAGCAGTACTTC. The encoded protein is CSVRQGGYEQYF. The chain uses TRBV29-1 and TRBJ2-7; TRBD1 matches at 7 bases. Trimming at V came to 5 bases and at J to 4 bases, leaving 5 bases not matched to a gene. This CDR3 comprises 12 residues. Germline CDR1 SQVTM, CDR2 ANQGSEA.

The chain employs TRBV29-1 and TRBJ1-4; no clear D gene. This CDR3 comprises 17 residues. Germline V gene sequence: CDR1 SQVTM, CDR2 ANQGSEA. V dropped 1 base and J dropped 7 bases, with 22 bases sitting between them. The CDR3 DNA reads as TGCAGCGTTGAAGGTGGATCGGCCCGAGGAGGTGGTGAAAAACTGTTTTTT. Translated, it gives CSVEGGSARGGGEKLFF.

This clone was counted between two and nine times. The chain joins TRBV23-1 to TRBJ2-7, with TRBD1 identical over 9 bases. TRBV23-1 is assigned to the ORF class and has an uncertain function. Germline trimming cut 0 bases from V and 6 bases from J; bases unmatched to any gene: 3. The CDR3 has 14 residues. The CDR3 region has the DNA TGCGCCAGCAGTCAATCGGACAGGGGACTCGAGCAGTACTTC. This codes for CASSQSDRGLEQYF.

The CDR3 region is CSAETGDEQYF. The CDR3 bases are TGCAGTGCTGAGACAGGGGACGAGCAGTACTTC. The genes are TRBV20-1 and TRBJ2-7; TRBD1 matches 8 bases. CDR1 DFQATT and CDR2 SNEGSKA come from the germline V gene (reference sequence). With 5 bases clipped from V and 5 bases from J, the junction kept 2 bases outside the gene matches. The CDR3 spans 11 residues.

The chain combines TRBV29-1 with TRBJ1-4; weak D call: TRBD1 (5 bases). Germline CDR1 and CDR2: SQVTM and ANQGSEA. This CDR3 has 11 residues. The ends were cut back, 7 bases at V and 8 bases at J, with 11 bases in the middle. The CDR3 region is CSAIYREKLFF. The DNA for the CDR3 is TGCAGCGCCATATACAGGGAAAAACTGTTTTTT. The full variable domain, in which reference TRBV29-1 and TRBJ1-4 provide the parts outside the CDR3, is SAVISQKPSRDICQRGTSLTIQCQVDSQVTMMFWYRQQPGQSLTLIATANQGSEATYESGFVIDKFPISRPNLTFSTLTVSNMSPEDSSIYLCSAIYREKLFFGSGTQLSVL.

This clone was found a few times. The chain carries TRBV29-1 and TRBJ1-1, with a weak D call TRBD1 (5 bases). Germline loops: CDR1 SQVTM, CDR2 ANQGSEA. This CDR3 spans 11 amino acids. In DNA form, the CDR3 reads TGCACGACCGGAGGGGACACTGAAGCTTTCTTT. It specifies CTTGGDTEAFF. Filled out from reference TRBV29-1 and TRBJ1-1, the complete variable domain reads SAVISQKPSRDICQRGTSLTIQCQVDSQVTMMFWYRQQPGQSLTLIATANQGSEATYESGFVIDKFPISRPNLTFSTLTVSNMSPEDSSIYLCTTGGDTEAFFGQGTRLTVV.

A few counts support this clone. The chain couples TRBV29-1 to TRBJ2-1; D remains ambiguous. The V and J ends lost 2 bases and 6 bases respectively, with 5 bases between them. The CDR3 is 11 residues long. Germline CDR1 and CDR2: SQVTM and ANQGSEA. The CDR3 loop is CSVERVNEQFF. The DNA for the CDR3 is TGCAGCGTTGAAAGGGTCAATGAGCAGTTCTTC.

This chain connects TRBV27 to TRBJ2-2; 9 nucleotides match TRBD1. The V and J ends lost 7 bases and 5 bases, in that order; junction bases with no gene match: 5. The germline gives CDR1 MNHEY, CDR2 SMNVEV (reference sequence). The CDR3 is 14 amino acids. CDR3 in DNA: TGTGCCAGCACCAGGGACAGGGTAACCGGGGAGCTGTTTTTT. Its protein is CASTRDRVTGELFF.

This clone came up once. The gene calls are TRBV9 and TRBJ1-5; D unresolved. The CDR3 has 15 amino acids. V gave up 0 bases and J gave up 0 bases, with 7 bases separating them. CDR1 is SGDLS, CDR2 YYNGEE, per germline. The CDR3 region is CASSVGRDSNQPQHF. CDR3 DNA: TGTGCCAGCAGCGTAGGGCGCGATAGCAATCAGCCCCAGCATTTT.

This clone was counted between two and nine times. CDR3 sequence (DNA): TGCAGCGTTGAAGTTGAGGGACAGGGGGGTTTGGCTGGGGCCAACGTCCTGACTTTC. Translated, it gives CSVEVEGQGGLAGANVLTF. The genes are TRBV29-1 and TRBJ2-6; 11 nucleotides align to TRBD1. V dropped 1 base and J dropped 2; count of bases not matched to a gene: 10. The CDR3 sequence is 19 residues long. CDR1 SQVTM and CDR2 ANQGSEA come from the germline V gene.

The rearrangement uses TRBV28 and TRBJ2-7; D is tentatively TRBD1 or TRBD2 (5 bases each). There are 13 residues in the CDR3. V was pared by 5 bases and J by 6 bases, with 14 bases between. CDR1 and CDR2 from the germline V gene are MDHEN and SYDVKM. Written as DNA, the CDR3 is TGTGCCAGCAGTAACGGGGCCCTGGGCGAGCAGTACTTC. It is translated as CASSNGALGEQYF.

V gene TRBV29-1 combines with J gene TRBJ2-3; TRBD2 matches at 10 bases. Germline V lookup: CDR1 SQVTM, CDR2 ANQGSEA. The CDR3 runs to 13 residues. Trimming removed 7 bases from V and 5 bases from J; junction bases left unmatched: 6. CDR3: CSDSGRAEDTQYF. In DNA form, the CDR3 reads TGCAGCGACAGCGGGAGGGCCGAAGATACGCAGTATTTT.

The chain recombines TRBV12-5 with TRBJ2-3; 8 bases line up with TRBD1. V was pared by 4 bases and J by 6 bases, with 3 bases of the junction left unmatched. This CDR3 spans 13 amino acids. Germline values: CDR1 LGHNT, CDR2 FRNRAP. CDR3: CASGSRGHDTQYF. CDR3 nucleotides: TGTGCTAGTGGTTCCAGGGGGCACGATACGCAGTATTTT. Filled out from reference TRBV12-5 and TRBJ2-3, the complete variable domain reads DARVTQTPRHKVTEMGQEVTMRCQPILGHNTVFWYRQTMMQGLELLAYFRNRAPLDDSGMPKDRFSAEMPDATLATLKIQPSEPRDSAVYFCASGSRGHDTQYFGPGTRLTVL.

This clone has only a few counts. An end of the junction does not agree with germline; a read error may underlie this. Distinct nucleotide sequences in the sample also encode this CDR3. J is TRBJ2-3 and V is TRBV29-1; D tentatively fits TRBD1 or TRBD2 (6 bases each). The CDR3 length is 14 residues. In germline, CDR1 is SQVTM, CDR2 ANQGSEA. The CDR3 protein is CSVEGGAVADTQYF. The CDR3 DNA sequence: TGCAGCGTTGAAGGGGGGGCAGTGGCAGATACACAGTATTTT.

The J gene is TRBJ2-1, the V gene TRBV6-5; D unclear. The CDR3 is 13 amino acids. In germline, CDR1 is MNHEY, CDR2 SVGAGI. Trimming took off 5 bases at V and 2 bases at J, with 7 bases between the two ends. CDR3 DNA sequence: TGTGCCAGCAGTCAGGCCACCTACAATGAGCAGTTCTTC. As protein: CASSQATYNEQFF.